The 23 T cell receptor beta chains presented below share a single source sample, sequenced in a study of Graves' ophthalmopathy and Graves' hyperthyroidism. As the template, RNA transcripts were used to amplify TCR beta CDR3 regions. Second-round multiplex PCR followed a first-round RT-PCR using HTBI primers. TCRdb passed the multiplex PCR reads through MiXCR, listing each CDR3 protein once. The sample lists roughly 600,000 distinct CDR3 sequences, less than 40% occurring once. Specimen: peripheral blood or thyroid tissue (not recorded which). The receptors shown here come from an adult man with Graves' hyperthyroidism.

V usage is TRBV20-1 and J usage is TRBJ1-4; 7 bases line up with TRBD1. Germline V gene sequence: CDR1 DFQATT, CDR2 SNEGSKA (reference sequence). This CDR3 has 12 amino acids. V lost 6 bases to trimming and J lost 5 bases; unmatched junction nucleotides: 3. Here the CDR3 reads CSARTGNEKLFF. The DNA for the CDR3 is TGCAGTGCCCGGACAGGAAATGAAAAACTGTTTTTT.

Note on this clonotype: This may be a read error, as it is one base from a much larger clone. V is TRBV7-2 and J is TRBJ1-1; D gene uncertain. The CDR3 loop spans 13 amino acids. Per germline, CDR1 SGHTA and CDR2 FQGNSA. DNA for the CDR3: TGTGCCAGCAGCCAAGGACGTCTCTATGAAGCTCTCTTT. Residues: CASSQGRLYEALF.

This chain connects TRBV10-3 to TRBJ2-1, with TRBD2 matching over 13 bases. Unmatched junction bases numbered 8, after V lost 8 bases and J lost 7 bases. The CDR3 totals 15 residues. Per germline, CDR1 ENHRY and CDR2 SYGVKD. The CDR3 loop reads CAISGTSGVLNEQFF. DNA of the CDR3: TGTGCCATCTCCGGGACTAGCGGGGTCCTAAATGAGCAGTTCTTC.

The chain recombines TRBV19 with TRBJ2-7; 8 nucleotides match TRBD2. V lost 5 bases, J lost 2 bases, and 8 bases stayed unmatched. The CDR3 totals 15 residues. The germline V gene encodes CDR1 LNHDA and CDR2 SQIVND (reference sequence). CDR3 sequence: CASSPLGLAAYEQYF. The CDR3 region has the DNA TGTGCCAGTAGTCCCCTTGGACTAGCAGCCTACGAGCAGTACTTC.

This clonotype appeared once. CDR3 in DNA: TGTGCCAGTAGTATTAAGGGGTCTAACTATGGCTACACCTTC. Its translation: CASSIKGSNYGYTF. The chain carries TRBV19 and TRBJ1-2, with a weak D call TRBD1 (5 bases). The CDR3 spans 14 residues. V dropped 3 bases and J dropped 0 bases, with 8 bases sitting between them. Germline values: CDR1 LNHDA, CDR2 SQIVND (reference sequence).

The chain uses TRBV24-1 and TRBJ1-5, with D unresolved. Trimming left V 4 bases short and J 3 bases short, with 15 bases between. The V gene's germline CDR1 is KGHDR and CDR2 SFDVKD. This CDR3 spans 16 amino acids. The CDR3 loop reads CATSDAGLADNQPQHF. The CDR3 DNA sequence: TGTGCCACCAGTGACGCCGGACTAGCGGACAATCAGCCCCAGCATTTT.

This clonotype was seen at least ten times. The chain couples TRBV5-1 to TRBJ1-6; a weak D match, TRBD1 (6 bases). The V end was cut by 0 bases, the J end by 10 bases, with 11 bases between. CDR1 is SGHRS and CDR2 is YFSETQ in the germline V gene. The CDR3 is 14 amino acids. This CDR3 reads CASSLAGQGSPLHF. Written as DNA, the CDR3 is TGCGCCAGCAGCTTGGCAGGGCAGGGGTCACCCCTCCACTTT.

The chain recombines TRBV30 with TRBJ1-2; tentative D call: TRBD1 (5 bases). The CDR3 spans 10 residues. V was pared by 5 bases and J by 13 bases, with 14 bases between. CDR1 is GTSNPN and CDR2 is SVGIG in the germline V gene (reference sequence). The CDR3 region has the DNA TGTGCCTGGGGGGTAGACGGGGGCACCTTC. The encoded protein is CAWGVDGGTF.

This clonotype was picked up many times. The V gene is TRBV12-3 or TRBV12-4, the J gene TRBJ2-5; either TRBD1 or TRBD2 may fit D (5 bases each). This CDR3 region has 12 residues. V was trimmed by 8 bases and J by 6 bases, leaving 13 bases between them. This CDR3 reads CASSTSGQTQYF. CDR3 DNA: TGTGCCAGCTCCACCTCGGGACAGACCCAGTACTTC.

The chain has TRBV29-1 and TRBJ2-3, with a tentative D call TRBD1 (5 bases). Germline V gene data show CDR1 as SQVTM and CDR2 as ANQGSEA. V was clipped by 3 bases and J by 2 bases, with 12 bases between them. This CDR3 comprises 14 residues. The chain's CDR3 is CSVDRRVATDTQYF. CDR3 DNA: TGCAGCGTTGATCGCAGGGTTGCCACAGATACGCAGTATTTT.

This clonotype was picked up many times. The rearrangement uses TRBV12-3 or TRBV12-4 and TRBJ2-7; TRBD1 matches at 7 bases. V shed 6 bases and J 7 bases; nucleotides not matched to a gene: 9. The CDR3 spans 13 residues. CDR3 bases: TGTGCCAGCAGAAAACAGGGGCGGAGAGAGCAGTACTTC. It specifies CASRKQGRREQYF.

This clonotype was picked up one time. The chain links TRBV2 to TRBJ2-7; the D gene is possibly TRBD2 (5 bases). Germline V gives CDR1 SNHLY, CDR2 FYNNEI. This CDR3 contains 13 residues. The V end lost 6 bases, the J end lost 10 bases, and 19 bases lay between the germline ends. In nucleotides, the CDR3 is TGTGCCAGCAGCCTGAGGGTTGTGGAGGTTCAGTACTTC. This gives the protein CASSLRVVEVQYF.

In this sample, this clonotype turned up many times. The chain couples TRBV19 to TRBJ2-6, with 7 bases matching TRBD1. This CDR3 region has 16 residues. V lost 5 bases, J lost 0 bases, and 4 bases stayed unmatched. The germline V gene has CDR1 LNHDA and CDR2 SQIVND (reference sequence). As DNA, the CDR3 is TGTGCCAGTAGTCCCCACAGGGGCTCTGGGGCCAACGTCCTGACTTTC. Translated, it gives CASSPHRGSGANVLTF.

The chain couples TRBV2 to TRBJ2-1; D may be TRBD1 (5 bases). Per germline, CDR1 SNHLY and CDR2 FYNNEI. V was clipped by 7 bases and J by 6 bases, with 10 bases between them. CDR3 length equals 12 residues. CDR3 protein: CASIKGVNEQFF. DNA for the CDR3: TGTGCCAGCATCAAAGGGGTCAATGAGCAGTTCTTC. Complete variable domain (other parts from reference TRBV2 and TRBJ2-1): EPEVTQTPSHQVTQMGQEVILRCVPISNHLYFYWYRQILGQKVEFLVSFYNNEISEKSEIFDDQFSVERPDGSNFTLKIRSTKLEDSAMYFCASIKGVNEQFFGPGTRLTVL.

The rearrangement joins TRBV7-8 to TRBJ2-7; 13 positions agree with TRBD2. The DNA end is a closer match to TRBJ2-5, so the J assignment may be wrong. The CDR3 consists of 16 residues. The germline V gene encodes CDR1 SGHVS and CDR2 FQNEAQ. CDR3 amino acids: CASSPGLAGLQETQYF. In DNA form, the CDR3 reads TGTGCCAGCAGCCCGGGACTAGCGGGACTACAAGAGACCCAGTACTTC.

This clonotype was seen ten or more times. This chain uses TRBV6-5 with TRBJ1-3; D is ambiguous. Per the germline V gene, CDR1 is MNHEY and CDR2 is SVGAGI. The CDR3 consists of 16 residues. Deletions cut 7 bases from V and 0 bases from J, with 16 bases between. The CDR3 sequence is CASTLAAPSSGNTIYF. The CDR3 DNA reads TGTGCCAGCACCCTGGCCGCCCCAAGCTCTGGAAACACCATATATTTT.

This clonotype was counted at least ten times. The chain couples TRBV20-1 to TRBJ2-7, with D perhaps TRBD2 (6 bases). V shed 0 bases and J shed 5 bases, with 20 bases lying between them. Germline CDR1 reads DFQATT; CDR2 reads SNEGSKA (reference sequence). CDR3 length: 16 residues. The CDR3 loop is CSARDAGLTTPHEQYF. The CDR3 nucleotides are TGCAGTGCTAGAGATGCGGGGCTCACTACCCCTCACGAGCAGTACTTC.

This clonotype was observed many times. V usage is TRBV10-3 and J usage is TRBJ1-2, with unresolved D. This CDR3 contains 12 residues. CDR1 is ENHRY and CDR2 is SYGVKD in the germline V gene. V gave up 11 bases and J gave up 4 bases, with 14 bases separating them. The CDR3 protein is CAHTQAGYGYTF. The CDR3 DNA is TGTGCCCATACTCAAGCGGGCTATGGCTACACCTTC.

At least ten counts were recorded for this clonotype. V gene TRBV7-9 combines with J gene TRBJ2-5; TRBD1 matches at 7 bases. The CDR3 extends over 15 amino acids. Germline values: CDR1 SEHNR, CDR2 FQNEAQ (reference sequence). V was pared by 4 bases and J by 5 bases, with 10 bases of the junction left unmatched. The CDR3 nucleotides read TGTGCCAGCAGCTCAGGACAGGCCCCCCGGGAGACCCAGTACTTC. This sequence encodes CASSSGQAPRETQYF.

The chain couples TRBV10-1 to TRBJ1-1; D remains ambiguous. The CDR3 is made up of 15 amino acids. Germline V gene sequence: CDR1 WNHNN, CDR2 SYGVQD (reference sequence). V dropped 7 bases and J dropped 4 bases, with 19 bases sitting between them. The CDR3 sequence: CASKRDNGMSTEAFF. Here the CDR3 DNA reads TGCGCCAGCAAACGGGATAACGGGATGAGCACTGAAGCTTTCTTT.

The chain recombines TRBV9 with TRBJ2-1, with D hard to call. The CDR3 runs 15 residues. Per the germline V gene, CDR1 is SGDLS and CDR2 is YYNGEE. Trimming removed 0 bases at V and 0 bases at J, with 7 bases between. The CDR3: CASSVGALSYNEQFF. The CDR3 DNA reads TGTGCCAGCAGCGTAGGCGCCCTCTCCTACAATGAGCAGTTCTTC.

This clonotype was observed a handful of times. J is TRBJ1-5 and V is TRBV12-3 or TRBV12-4; maybe TRBD1 (6 bases). The CDR3 has 17 residues. Trimming took off 2 bases at V and 6 bases at J, with 20 bases between the two ends. DNA for the CDR3: TGTGCCAGCAGTTTATTTGGGGGGGGCGTCGTGGGTCAGCCCCAGCATTTT. Amino acid sequence: CASSLFGGGVVGQPQHF.

Comments on this clonotype: Germline and junction disagree at one end, which may indicate a read error. The chain carries TRBV12-3 or TRBV12-4 and TRBJ1-1, with unresolved D. The CDR3 extends over 13 amino acids. CDR3: CVSRLSRWTEAFF. CDR3 in DNA: TGTGTCAGCAGGTTGTCTCGGTGGACTGAAGCTTTCTTT.